This section outlines one TCR beta chain sequence together with its context. Its antigen remains unidentified. Here immunoSEQ multiplex PCR was the method, and the copy in TCRdb shows in-frame clones only, minus some. The sample consists of tens of thousands of clones, 70% to 85% of them appearing once. These data belong to a study of OX40 agonist ivuxolimab in advanced cancers. Whole-study context: A male proportion of around 86% was recorded, with mean age around 64 years and range roughly 20 to 85. Two patients with cutaneous melanoma and one with hepatocellular carcinoma, three in total, showed partial responses. Allowance was made for prior anti-PD-1, anti-PD-L1 or anti-CTLA-4 therapy, and roughly 40% had some. General study points: There were also nonresponders showing low normalized T-cell clonal expansion.

CDR3 size: 17 residues. V dropped 4 bases and J dropped 2 bases, with 24 bases sitting between them. In germline, CDR1 is GTSNPN, CDR2 SVGIG (reference sequence). The sequence derives from an adult with an advanced solid tumor such as melanoma, head and neck, liver or kidney cancer. This rearrangement joins TRBV30 to TRBJ2-7, with D possibly TRBD2 on 5 matching bases. This material consisted of CD4+ or CD8+ T cells sorted from blood, taken in a trial of the OX40 agonist ivuxolimab. The CDR3 DNA sequence: TGTGCCTGGATTAGCCGGGGTCGGGCCGTCGGGACCTACGAGCAGTACTTC. This encodes CAWISRGRAVGTYEQYF.